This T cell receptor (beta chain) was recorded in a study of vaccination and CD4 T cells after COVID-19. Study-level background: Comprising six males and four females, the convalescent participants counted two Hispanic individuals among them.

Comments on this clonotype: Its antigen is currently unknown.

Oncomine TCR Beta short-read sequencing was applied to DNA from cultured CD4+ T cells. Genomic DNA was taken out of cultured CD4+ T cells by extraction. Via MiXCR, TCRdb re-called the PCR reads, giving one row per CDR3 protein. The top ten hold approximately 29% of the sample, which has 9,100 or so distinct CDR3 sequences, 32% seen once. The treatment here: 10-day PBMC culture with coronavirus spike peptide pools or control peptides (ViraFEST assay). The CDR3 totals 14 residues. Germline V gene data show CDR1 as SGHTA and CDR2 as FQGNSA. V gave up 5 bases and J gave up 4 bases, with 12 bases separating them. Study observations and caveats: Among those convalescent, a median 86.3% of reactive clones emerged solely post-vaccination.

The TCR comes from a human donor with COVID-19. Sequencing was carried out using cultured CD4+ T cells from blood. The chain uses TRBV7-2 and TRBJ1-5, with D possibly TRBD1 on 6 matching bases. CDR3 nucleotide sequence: TGTGCCAGCAGCCGAAACAGGGTTAATCAGCCCCAGCATTTT. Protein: CASSRNRVNQPQHF.